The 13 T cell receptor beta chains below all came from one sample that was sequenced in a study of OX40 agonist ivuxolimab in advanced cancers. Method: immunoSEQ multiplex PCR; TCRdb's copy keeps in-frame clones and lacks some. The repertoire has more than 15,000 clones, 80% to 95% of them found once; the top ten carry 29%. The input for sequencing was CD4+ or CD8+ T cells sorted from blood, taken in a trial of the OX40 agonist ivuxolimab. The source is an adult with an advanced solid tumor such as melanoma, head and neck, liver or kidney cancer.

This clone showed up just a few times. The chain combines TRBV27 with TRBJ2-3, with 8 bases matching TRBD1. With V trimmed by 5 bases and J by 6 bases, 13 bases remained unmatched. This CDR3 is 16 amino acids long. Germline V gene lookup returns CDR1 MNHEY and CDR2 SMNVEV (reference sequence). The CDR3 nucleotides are TGTGCCAGCAGTCCCGGGACAGGTTATATTGCGGATACGCAGTATTTT. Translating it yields CASSPGTGYIADTQYF.

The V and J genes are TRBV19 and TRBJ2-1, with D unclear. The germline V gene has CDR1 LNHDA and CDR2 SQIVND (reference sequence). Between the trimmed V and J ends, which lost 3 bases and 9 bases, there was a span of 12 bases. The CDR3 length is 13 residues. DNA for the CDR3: TGTGCCAGTAGTATCGTTAGTAGCCCTGAGCAGTTCTTC. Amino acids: CASSIVSSPEQFF.

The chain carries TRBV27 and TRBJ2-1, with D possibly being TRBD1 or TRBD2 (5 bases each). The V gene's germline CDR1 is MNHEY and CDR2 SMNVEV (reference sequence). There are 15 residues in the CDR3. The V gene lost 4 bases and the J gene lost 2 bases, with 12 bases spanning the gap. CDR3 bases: TGTGCCAGCAGTTCTGGTCGAGGGGCCTACAATGAGCAGTTCTTC. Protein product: CASSSGRGAYNEQFF.

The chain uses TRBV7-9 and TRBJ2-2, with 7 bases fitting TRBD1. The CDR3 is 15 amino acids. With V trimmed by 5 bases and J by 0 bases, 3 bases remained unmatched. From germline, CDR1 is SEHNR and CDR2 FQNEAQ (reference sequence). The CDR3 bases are TGTGCCAGCAGCCCCGGGACAGCGAACACCGGGGAGCTGTTTTTT. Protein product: CASSPGTANTGELFF.

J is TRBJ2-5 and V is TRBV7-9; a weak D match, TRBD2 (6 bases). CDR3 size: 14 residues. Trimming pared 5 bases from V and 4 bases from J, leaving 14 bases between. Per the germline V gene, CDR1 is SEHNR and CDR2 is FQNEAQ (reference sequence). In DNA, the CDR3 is TGTGCCAGCAGCAGGACTATGGCCCCAGAGACCCAGTACTTC. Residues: CASSRTMAPETQYF.

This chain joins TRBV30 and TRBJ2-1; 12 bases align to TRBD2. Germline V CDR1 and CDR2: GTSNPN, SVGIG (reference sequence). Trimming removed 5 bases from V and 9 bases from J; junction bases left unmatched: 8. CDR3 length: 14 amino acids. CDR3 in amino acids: CAWSGTSGLGEQFF. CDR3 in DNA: TGTGCCTGGTCCGGGACTAGCGGGTTGGGTGAGCAGTTCTTC.

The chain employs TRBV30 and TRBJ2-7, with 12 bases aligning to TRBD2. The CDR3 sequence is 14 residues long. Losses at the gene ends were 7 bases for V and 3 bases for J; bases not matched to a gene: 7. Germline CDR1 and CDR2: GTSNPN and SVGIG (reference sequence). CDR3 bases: TGTGCCTCGCAGACTAGCGGGAGTCGCTACGAGCAGTACTTC. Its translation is CASQTSGSRYEQYF.

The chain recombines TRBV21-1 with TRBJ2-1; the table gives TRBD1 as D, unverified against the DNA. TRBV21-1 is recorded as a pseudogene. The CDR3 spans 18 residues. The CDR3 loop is CASSRKTGVGREDNEQFF. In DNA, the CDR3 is TGTGCCAGCAGCCGCAAGACAGGGGTCGGGCGGGAAGACAATGAGCAGTTCTTC.

CDR3 protein: CASSLDPSTEAFF. The CDR3 bases are TGTGCCAGCAGCTTAGACCCGTCGACTGAAGCTTTCTTT. The chain combines TRBV7-9 with TRBJ1-1; D ambiguous. Trimming left V 1 base short and J 5 bases short, with 8 bases between. The CDR3 is 13 residues long. Germline CDR1 and CDR2: SEHNR and FQNEAQ (reference sequence).

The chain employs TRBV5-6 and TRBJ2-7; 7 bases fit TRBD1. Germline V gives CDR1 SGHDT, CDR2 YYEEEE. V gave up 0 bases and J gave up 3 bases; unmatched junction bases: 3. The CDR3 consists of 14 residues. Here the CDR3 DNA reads TGTGCCAGCAGCTTGGGGGGGACAGTCTACGAGCAGTACTTC. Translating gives CASSLGGTVYEQYF.

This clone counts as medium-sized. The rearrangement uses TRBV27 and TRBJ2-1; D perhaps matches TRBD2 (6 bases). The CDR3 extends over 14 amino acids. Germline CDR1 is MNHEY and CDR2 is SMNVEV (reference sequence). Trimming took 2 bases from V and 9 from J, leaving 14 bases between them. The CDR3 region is CASSLTPVGGEQFF. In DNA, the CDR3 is TGTGCCAGCAGTTTAACCCCCGTCGGGGGTGAGCAGTTCTTC.

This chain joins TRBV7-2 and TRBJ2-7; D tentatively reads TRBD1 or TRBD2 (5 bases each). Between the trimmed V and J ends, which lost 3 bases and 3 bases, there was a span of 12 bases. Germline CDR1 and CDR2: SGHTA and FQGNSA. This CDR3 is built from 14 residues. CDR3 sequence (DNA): TGTGCCAGCAGCTTTGGGGGAGCAGACTACGAGCAGTACTTC. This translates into CASSFGGADYEQYF.

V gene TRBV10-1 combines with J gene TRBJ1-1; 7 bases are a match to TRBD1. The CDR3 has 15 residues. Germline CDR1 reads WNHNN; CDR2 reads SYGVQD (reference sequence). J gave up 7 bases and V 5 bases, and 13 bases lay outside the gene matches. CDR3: CASSYRQGQNLEAFF. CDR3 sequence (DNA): TGCGCCAGCAGTTATCGACAGGGTCAAAATCTTGAAGCTTTCTTT.